The source of this TCR beta chain is a study of blood T cell repertoires in COVID-19. The CDR3 consists of 16 residues. Assay: immunoSEQ multiplex PCR; the TCRdb copy retains only in-frame clones and omits some. The sample holds approximately 100,000 clones, roughly 90% seen once. The chain employs TRBV7-5 and TRBJ1-5; the D call in the table, TRBD1, was not verified against the DNA. TRBV7-5 is deemed a pseudogene. The clonotype comes from a man aged 55 to 70 with acute or convalescent COVID-19. The sample comprised peripheral blood. The CDR3 loop reads CARSVRQGGSNQPQHF. The CDR3 DNA sequence: TGTGCCAGAAGCGTACGACAGGGGGGAAGCAATCAGCCCCAGCATTTT.